The entry below gives a single T cell receptor (beta chain) sequence along with its context. Its specificity is not known. This specimen belongs to a study of beta chain features in type 1 diabetes. General study results and limits: Type 1 diabetes patients had fewer VDJ junction insertions and more deletions.

The CDR3 length is 16 residues. CDR1 and CDR2 (germline): SGHVS, FNYEAQ. V shed 1 base and J 3 bases; nucleotides not matched to a gene: 6. Expressed TCRB transcripts were sequenced, since all the RNA that had been isolated was reverse transcribed. Clones were sequenced by immunoSEQ multiplex PCR, and TCRdb holds only the in-frame ones, with some missing. This table holds 810,000 or so clones, about a sixth found once. Each of the CD4+ naive, central memory, regulatory and stem cell-like memory populations was sorted via CD45RO/CCR7/CD25/CD127/CD95/CD27. Sorting produced populations that all topped 95% purity.

This TCR was recovered from a woman between 18 and 29 years old in good health. Source material: naive CD4+ T cells from blood. This sequence joins TRBV7-6 and TRBJ2-1; 7 nucleotides agree with TRBD2. The chain's CDR3 is CASSLETSVFYNEQFF. The CDR3 coding sequence is TGTGCCAGCAGCTTAGAAACTAGCGTTTTCTACAATGAGCAGTTCTTC.